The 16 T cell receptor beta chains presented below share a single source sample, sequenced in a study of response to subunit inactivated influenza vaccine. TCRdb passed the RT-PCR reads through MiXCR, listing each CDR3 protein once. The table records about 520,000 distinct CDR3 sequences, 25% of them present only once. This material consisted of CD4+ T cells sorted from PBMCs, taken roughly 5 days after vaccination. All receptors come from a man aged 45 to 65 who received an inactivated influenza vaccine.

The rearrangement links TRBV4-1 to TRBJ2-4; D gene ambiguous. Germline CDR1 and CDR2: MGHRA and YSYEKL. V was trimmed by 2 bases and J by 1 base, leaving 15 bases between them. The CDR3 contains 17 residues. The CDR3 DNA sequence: TGCGCCAGCAGCCAACTAAGGACGGCCGCTGCCAAAAACATTCAGTACTTC. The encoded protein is CASSQLRTAAAKNIQYF.

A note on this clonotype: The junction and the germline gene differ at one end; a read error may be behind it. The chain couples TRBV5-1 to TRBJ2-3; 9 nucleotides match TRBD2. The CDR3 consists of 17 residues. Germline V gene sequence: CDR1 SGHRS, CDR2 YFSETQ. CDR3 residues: CASSPTGGLAGTETQYF. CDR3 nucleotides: TGCGCCAGCAGCCCCACGGGGGGACTAGCAGGCACAGAAACGCAGTATTTT.

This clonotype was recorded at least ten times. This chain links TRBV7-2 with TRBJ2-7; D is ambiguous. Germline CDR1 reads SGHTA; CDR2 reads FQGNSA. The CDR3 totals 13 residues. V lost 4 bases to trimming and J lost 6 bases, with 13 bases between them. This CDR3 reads CASSSYPATEQYF. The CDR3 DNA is TGTGCCAGCAGCTCCTACCCCGCTACCGAGCAGTACTTC.

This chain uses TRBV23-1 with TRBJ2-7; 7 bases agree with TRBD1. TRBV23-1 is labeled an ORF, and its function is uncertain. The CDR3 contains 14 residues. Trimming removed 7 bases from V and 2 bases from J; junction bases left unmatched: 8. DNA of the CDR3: TGCGCCAGCACCACAGGGGATCCGGCCTACGAGCAGTACTTC. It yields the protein CASTTGDPAYEQYF.

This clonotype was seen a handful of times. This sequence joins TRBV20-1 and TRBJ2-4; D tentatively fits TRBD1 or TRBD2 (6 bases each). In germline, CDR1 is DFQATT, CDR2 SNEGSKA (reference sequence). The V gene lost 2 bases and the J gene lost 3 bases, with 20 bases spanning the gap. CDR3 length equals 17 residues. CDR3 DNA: TGCAGTGCTAGACCCCTCGAGGGGGGTAGCGGCAAAAACATTCAGTACTTC. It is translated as CSARPLEGGSGKNIQYF.

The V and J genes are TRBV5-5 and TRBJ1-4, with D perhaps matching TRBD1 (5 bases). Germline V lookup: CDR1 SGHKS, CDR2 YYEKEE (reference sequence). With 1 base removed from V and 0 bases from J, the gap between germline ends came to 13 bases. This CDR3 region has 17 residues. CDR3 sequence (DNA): TGTGCCAGCAGCTTGCTCCAGGGTAGGACAACTAATGAAAAACTGTTTTTT. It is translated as CASSLLQGRTTNEKLFF.

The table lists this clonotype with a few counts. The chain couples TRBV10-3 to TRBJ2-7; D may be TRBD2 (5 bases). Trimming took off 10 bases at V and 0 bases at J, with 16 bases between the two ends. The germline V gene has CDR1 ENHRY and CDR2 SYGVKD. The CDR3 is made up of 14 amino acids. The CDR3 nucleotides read TGTGCCACAAGGGATGAGGGTCACTCCTACGAGCAGTACTTC. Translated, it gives CATRDEGHSYEQYF.

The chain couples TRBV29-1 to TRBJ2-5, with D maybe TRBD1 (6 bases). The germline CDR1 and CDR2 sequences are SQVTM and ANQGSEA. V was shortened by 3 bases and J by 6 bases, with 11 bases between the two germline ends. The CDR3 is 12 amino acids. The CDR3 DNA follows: TGCAGCGTTGATTTACAGGGCCAGACCCAGTACTTC. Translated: CSVDLQGQTQYF. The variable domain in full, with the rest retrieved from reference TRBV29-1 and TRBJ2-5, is SAVISQKPSRDICQRGTSLTIQCQVDSQVTMMFWYRQQPGQSLTLIATANQGSEATYESGFVIDKFPISRPNLTFSTLTVSNMSPEDSSIYLCSVDLQGQTQYFGPGTRLLVL.

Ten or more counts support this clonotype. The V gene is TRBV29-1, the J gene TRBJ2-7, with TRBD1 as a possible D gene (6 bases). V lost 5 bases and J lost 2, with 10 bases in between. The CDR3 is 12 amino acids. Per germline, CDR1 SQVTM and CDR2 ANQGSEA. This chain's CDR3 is CSVIRDTYEQYF. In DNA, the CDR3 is TGCAGCGTTATAAGGGACACCTACGAGCAGTACTTC.

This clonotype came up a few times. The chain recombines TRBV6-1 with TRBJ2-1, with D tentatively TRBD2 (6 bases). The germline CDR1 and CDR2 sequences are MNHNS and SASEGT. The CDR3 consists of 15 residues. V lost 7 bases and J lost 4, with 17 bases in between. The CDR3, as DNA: TGTGCCAGCAATCGACTAGTATCTGGATACAATGAGCAGTTCTTC. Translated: CASNRLVSGYNEQFF.

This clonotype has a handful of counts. The chain's CDR3 is CASSLAGAGMNTEAFF. The CDR3 DNA sequence: TGTGCCAGCAGCTTAGCCGGTGCGGGGATGAACACTGAAGCTTTCTTT. The chain links TRBV7-8 to TRBJ1-1; unclear D gene. The ends were cut back, 0 bases at V and 0 bases at J, with 11 bases in the middle. CDR3 size: 16 residues. Germline values: CDR1 SGHVS, CDR2 FQNEAQ.

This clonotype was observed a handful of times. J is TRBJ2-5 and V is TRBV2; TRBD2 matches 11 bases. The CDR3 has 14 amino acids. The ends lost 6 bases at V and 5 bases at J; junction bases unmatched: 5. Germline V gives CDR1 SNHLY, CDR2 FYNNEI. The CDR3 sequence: CASRGSGRAETQYF. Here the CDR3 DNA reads TGTGCCAGCAGGGGTAGCGGGAGGGCGGAGACCCAGTACTTC.

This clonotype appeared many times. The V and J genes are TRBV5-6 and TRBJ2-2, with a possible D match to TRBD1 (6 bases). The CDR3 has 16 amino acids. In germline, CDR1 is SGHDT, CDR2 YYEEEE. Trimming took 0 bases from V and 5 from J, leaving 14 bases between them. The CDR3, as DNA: TGTGCCAGCAGCTTGGACAGGGACCTTCTAACCGGGGAGCTGTTTTTT. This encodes CASSLDRDLLTGELFF.

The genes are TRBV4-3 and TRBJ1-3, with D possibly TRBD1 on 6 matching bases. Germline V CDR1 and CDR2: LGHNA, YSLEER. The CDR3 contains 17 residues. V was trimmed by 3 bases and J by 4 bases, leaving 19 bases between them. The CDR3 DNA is TGCGCCAGCAGCCATGTTTTCGGGGGGCTTTCGGGAAACACCATATATTTT. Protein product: CASSHVFGGLSGNTIYF.

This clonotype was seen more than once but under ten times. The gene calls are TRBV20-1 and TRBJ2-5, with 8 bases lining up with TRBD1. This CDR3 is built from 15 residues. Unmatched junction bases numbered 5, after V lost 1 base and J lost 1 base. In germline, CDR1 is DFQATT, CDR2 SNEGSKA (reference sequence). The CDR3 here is CSARVTGQAQETQYF. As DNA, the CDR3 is TGCAGTGCTAGAGTGACGGGACAGGCCCAAGAGACCCAGTACTTC.

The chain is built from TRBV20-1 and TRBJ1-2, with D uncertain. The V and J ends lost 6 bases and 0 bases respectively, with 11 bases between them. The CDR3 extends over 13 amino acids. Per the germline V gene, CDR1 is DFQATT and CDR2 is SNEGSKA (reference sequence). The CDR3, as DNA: TGCAGTGCCCCGAAGAAGGCTAACTATGGCTACACCTTC. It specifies CSAPKKANYGYTF.